These T cell receptor beta chains were read from a single sample in a study of blood T cells in healthy people across ages. From the 5' RACE reads, TCRdb called clonotypes with MiXCR, one entry per CDR3 protein. Seen here are 1.5 million to 1.9 million distinct CDR3 sequences, less than 45% observed once, and the top ten hold about 4%. The sample comprised blood. These receptors were taken from a woman aged 18-29 years in good health. Each CDR3 is given with its conserved first and last residue. The D gene is left open where the match is weak. Not every row has a clone size; where given, it reads once, few, many or a size class.

cdr3_nt cdr3_aa clone_size v_call d_call cdr3_length j_call
TGTGCCAGCAGTACGTGGACAGGGGGAAGGGCCAACGTCCTGACTTTC CASSTWTGGRANVLTF NA TRBV27 TRBD1 16 TRBJ2-6
TGTGCCAGCAGCGCCCGAGTAGGTCTACCCTACGAGCGGTACTTC CASSARVGLPYERYF NA TRBV7-9 NA 15 TRBJ2-5
TGTGCCAGCAGCTTAGGAGTTGGACTGCCCTATGGCTACACCTTC CASSLGVGLPYGYTF NA TRBV7-2 NA 15 TRBJ1-2
TGTGCCTGCAGTGAAATGGATAACTATGGCTACACCTTC CACSEMDNYGYTF NA TRBV6-1 NA 13 TRBJ1-2
TGCAGTGCTAGAGTGGTAGCGGGGGACTCCTACAATGAGCAGTACTTC CSARVVAGDSYNEQYF NA TRBV20-1 TRBD2 16 TRBJ2-5
TGCAGTGCTAGAAAGGGGAAAGAGACCCAGTACTTC CSARKGKETQYF few TRBV20-1 NA 12 TRBJ2-5
TGTGCCAGCAGCCCCACCAGCGGGGGGTGGTACAATGAGCAGTACTTC CASSPTSGGWYNEQYF NA TRBV7-8 TRBD2 16 TRBJ2-7
TGCGCCAGCAGCTTCAGGGGTGATCAGCCCCAGCATTTT CASSFRGDQPQHF many TRBV12-3/TRBV12-4 NA 13 TRBJ1-5
TGCAGCGTGTACCAGGGGATCTATGGCTACACCTTC CSVYQGIYGYTF few TRBV29-1 NA 12 TRBJ1-2
TGCAGTGCTCGGGACAGGTCGCGGGGTTCGGGCGGGGAGCTGTTTTTT CSARDRSRGSGGELFF NA TRBV20-1 TRBD1 16 TRBJ2-2
TGTGCCAGCAGTCAACAGGGAGGTTACTATGGCTACACCTTC CASSQQGGYYGYTF many TRBV6-5 NA 14 TRBJ1-2
TGTGCCAGCAGCTATTTGGGACAGCCCTATGGCTACACCTTC CASSYLGQPYGYTF few TRBV7-2 TRBD1 14 TRBJ1-2
TGCAGTGCTAGAGATACGGGAATACACTACAATGAGCAGTTCTTC CSARDTGIHYNEQFF NA TRBV20-1 NA 15 TRBJ2-1
TGTGCCAGCAGTTACTCTAGACAGGGGTTCGATAATTCACCCCTCCACTTT CASSYSRQGFDNSPLHF NA TRBV6-5 TRBD1 17 TRBJ1-6
TGTGCCAGCAGTGAATCGGAGGGAGTGGGTGAGCAGTTCTTC CASSESEGVGEQFF NA TRBV25-1 NA 14 TRBJ2-1